This T cell receptor beta chain emerged from a study of shared clonotypes between healthy human individuals. The protocol was immunoSEQ multiplex PCR, while the TCRdb copy is restricted to in-frame clones and leaves out a portion. This sample has about 2 million clones; roughly 94% occur once, and the top ten carry about 1.1%. Naive CD8 isolation took CD45RO-negative cells positively selected for CCR7 and excluded terminally differentiated effector memory CD45RA+ cells. This clone was counted only a few times. Its specificity is not known. Other nucleotide sequences from this sample produce the same CDR3. The CDR3 contains 15 residues. Per the germline V gene, CDR1 is SGDLS and CDR2 is YYNGEE. The ends were cut back, 0 bases at V and 1 base at J, with 8 bases in the middle. The study, taken as a whole, reports: Rarefaction indicated that sorted-subset sequencing remained incomplete although depth was large.

Material: naive CD8+ T cells sorted from blood. This sequence originates from a man between 18 and 35 years old in good health. V and J are TRBV9 and TRBJ1-5, with D hard to call. The CDR3 here is CASSVEGNSNQPQHF. CDR3 DNA sequence: TGTGCCAGCAGCGTAGAAGGTAACAGCAATCAGCCCCAGCATTTT.